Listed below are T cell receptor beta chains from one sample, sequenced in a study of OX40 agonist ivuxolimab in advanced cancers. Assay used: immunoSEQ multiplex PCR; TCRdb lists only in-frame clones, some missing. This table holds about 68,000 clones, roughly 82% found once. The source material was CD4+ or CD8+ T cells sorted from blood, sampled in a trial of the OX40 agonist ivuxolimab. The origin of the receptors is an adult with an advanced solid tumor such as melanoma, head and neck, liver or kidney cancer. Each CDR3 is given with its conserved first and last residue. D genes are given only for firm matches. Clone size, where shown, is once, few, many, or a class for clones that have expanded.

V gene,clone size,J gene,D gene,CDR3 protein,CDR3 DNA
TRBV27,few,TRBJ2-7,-,CASSFRQSYEQYF,TGTGCCAGCAGTTTCAGGCAATCCTACGAGCAGTACTTC
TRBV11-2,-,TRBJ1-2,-,CASSLEGRRELYGYTF,TGTGCCAGCAGCTTAGAGGGAAGACGGGAGCTCTATGGCTACACCTTC
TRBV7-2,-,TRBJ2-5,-,CASTVQETQYF,TGTGCCAGTACGGTGCAAGAGACCCAGTACTTC
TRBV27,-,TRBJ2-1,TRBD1,CASSFQPGQAYNEQFF,TGTGCCAGCAGTTTCCAACCGGGACAGGCCTACAATGAGCAGTTCTTC
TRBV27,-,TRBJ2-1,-,CASSLQGGWGNEQFF,TGTGCCAGCAGTTTACAGGGGGGCTGGGGCAATGAGCAGTTCTTC
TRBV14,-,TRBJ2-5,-,CASSQEWGLADTQETQYF,TGTGCCAGCAGCCAAGAATGGGGGCTAGCGGACACCCAAGAGACCCAGTACTTC
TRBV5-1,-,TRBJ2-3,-,CASSLGGDTQYF,TGCGCCAGCAGCTTGGGGGGAGATACGCAGTATTTT
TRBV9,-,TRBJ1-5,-,CASNTGPSNQPQHF,TGTGCCAGCAATACAGGGCCTAGCAATCAGCCCCAGCATTTT
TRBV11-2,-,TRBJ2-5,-,CASSLRGYQETQYF,TGTGCCAGCAGCTTAAGGGGTTACCAAGAGACCCAGTACTTC
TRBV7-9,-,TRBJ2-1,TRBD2,CASSLRAGGSSYNEQFF,TGTGCCAGCAGCTTGAGGGCGGGCGGGAGCTCCTACAATGAGCAGTTCTTC
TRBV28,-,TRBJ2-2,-,CASSWELFF,TGTGCCAGCAGTTGGGAGCTGTTTTTT
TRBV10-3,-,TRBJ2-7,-,CAISGRYGSSSYEQYF,TGTGCCATCAGTGGGCGGTATGGCAGCAGCTCCTACGAGCAGTACTTC
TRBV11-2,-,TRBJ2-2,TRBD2,CASSLSGGRVTGELFF,TGTGCCAGCAGCCTATCTGGCGGGAGGGTTACCGGGGAGCTGTTTTTT
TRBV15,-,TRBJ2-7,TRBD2,CATSNLAGGPYEQYF,TGTGCCACCAGCAATCTAGCGGGAGGGCCTTACGAGCAGTACTTC
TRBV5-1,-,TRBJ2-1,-,CASSPGVDSYNEQFF,TGCGCCAGCAGCCCGGGGGTCGACTCCTACAATGAGCAGTTCTTC
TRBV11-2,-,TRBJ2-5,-,CASSPDRQETQYF,TGTGCCAGCAGCCCAGACAGACAAGAGACCCAGTACTTC
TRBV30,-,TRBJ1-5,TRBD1,CAWRGQDNQPQHF,TGTGCCTGGAGGGGACAGGACAATCAGCCCCAGCATTTT
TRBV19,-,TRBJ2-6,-,CASSNPPVSSGANVLTF,TGTGCCAGTAGTAACCCACCAGTAAGCTCTGGGGCCAACGTCCTGACTTTC
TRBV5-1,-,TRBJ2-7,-,CASSLGAGVSYEQYF,TGCGCCAGCAGCTTGGGAGCAGGAGTATCCTACGAGCAGTACTTC
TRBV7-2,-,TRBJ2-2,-,CASSLAWAPTGELFF,TGTGCCAGCAGCTTAGCGTGGGCCCCGACCGGGGAGCTGTTTTTT
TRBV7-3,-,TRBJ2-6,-,CASSLNSLRGANVLTF,TGTGCCAGCAGCTTAAACTCCCTGCGGGGGGCCAACGTCCTGACTTTC
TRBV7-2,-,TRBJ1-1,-,CASSFSTSSPTEAFF,TGTGCCAGCAGCTTTAGTACAAGTTCTCCCACTGAAGCTTTCTTT
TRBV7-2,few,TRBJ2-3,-,CASSLEREDTQYF,TGTGCCAGCAGCTTAGAAAGGGAAGATACGCAGTATTTT
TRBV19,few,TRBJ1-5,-,CASSIGGWDQPQHF,TGTGCCAGTAGTATAGGAGGTTGGGATCAGCCCCAGCATTTT
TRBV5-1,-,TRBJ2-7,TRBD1,CASSSSGQSYEQYF,TGCGCCAGCAGCTCCTCGGGACAGTCCTACGAGCAGTACTTC
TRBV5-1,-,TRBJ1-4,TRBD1,CASSLSGTGVEKLFF,TGCGCCAGCAGCTTGTCCGGGACAGGGGTTGAAAAACTGTTTTTT
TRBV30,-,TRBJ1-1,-,CAWRPGELMNTEAFF,TGTGCCTGGAGGCCGGGGGAACTCATGAACACTGAAGCTTTCTTT
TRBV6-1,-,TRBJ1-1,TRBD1,CALGRAGGRNTEAFF,TGTGCCTTGGGCCGGGCAGGGGGCAGGAACACTGAAGCTTTCTTT
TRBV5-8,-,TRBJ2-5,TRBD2,CASSGGLAGGPRETQYF,TGTGCCAGCAGCGGCGGACTAGCGGGAGGGCCTAGGGAGACCCAGTACTTC
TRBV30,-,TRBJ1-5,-,CACNQGSNQPQHF,TGTGCCTGTAACCAGGGAAGCAATCAGCCCCAGCATTTT
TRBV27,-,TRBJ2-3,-,CASSLRSDYTDTQYF,TGTGCCAGCAGTTTGCGTAGCGACTACACAGATACGCAGTATTTT
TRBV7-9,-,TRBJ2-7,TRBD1,CASSPSRDRQYEQYF,TGTGCCAGCAGCCCTTCCCGGGACAGGCAATACGAGCAGTACTTC